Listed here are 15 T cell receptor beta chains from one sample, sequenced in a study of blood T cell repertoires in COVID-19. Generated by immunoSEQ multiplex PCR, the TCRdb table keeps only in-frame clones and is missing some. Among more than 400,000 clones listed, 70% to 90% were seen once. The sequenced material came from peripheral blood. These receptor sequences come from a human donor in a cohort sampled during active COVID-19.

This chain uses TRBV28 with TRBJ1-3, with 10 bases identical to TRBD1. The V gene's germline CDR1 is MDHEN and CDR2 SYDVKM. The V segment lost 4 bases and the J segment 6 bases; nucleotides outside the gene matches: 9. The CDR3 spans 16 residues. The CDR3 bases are TGTGCCAGCAGTTCCCACCCCGGGACAGGGGAAAACACCATATATTTT. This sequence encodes CASSSHPGTGENTIYF.

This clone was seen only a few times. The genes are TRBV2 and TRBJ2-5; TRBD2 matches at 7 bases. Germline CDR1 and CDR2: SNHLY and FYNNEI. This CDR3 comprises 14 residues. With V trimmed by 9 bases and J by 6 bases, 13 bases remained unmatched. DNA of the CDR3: TGTGCCAGTAGATCATCCGGGACTACGAAGACCCAGTACTTC. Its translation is CASRSSGTTKTQYF.

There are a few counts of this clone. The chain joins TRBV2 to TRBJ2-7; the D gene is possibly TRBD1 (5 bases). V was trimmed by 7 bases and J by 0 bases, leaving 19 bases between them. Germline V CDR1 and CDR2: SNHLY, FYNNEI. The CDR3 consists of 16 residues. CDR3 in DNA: TGTGCCAGCACCCTCCGGACCGACAGCCTCTCCTACGAGCAGTACTTC. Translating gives CASTLRTDSLSYEQYF.

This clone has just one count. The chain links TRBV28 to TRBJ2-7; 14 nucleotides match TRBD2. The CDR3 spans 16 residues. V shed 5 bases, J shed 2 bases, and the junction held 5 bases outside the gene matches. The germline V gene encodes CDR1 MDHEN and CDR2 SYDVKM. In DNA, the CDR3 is TGTGCCAGCAGTCGACTAGCGGGAGGGGATGCCTACGAGCAGTACTTC. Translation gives CASSRLAGGDAYEQYF.

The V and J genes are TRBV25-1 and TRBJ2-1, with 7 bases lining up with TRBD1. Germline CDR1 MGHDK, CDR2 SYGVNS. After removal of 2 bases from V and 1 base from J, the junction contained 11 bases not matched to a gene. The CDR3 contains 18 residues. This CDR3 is CASSELLNRGRSYNEQFF. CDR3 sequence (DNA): TGTGCCAGCAGTGAACTACTAAACAGGGGAAGATCCTACAATGAGCAGTTCTTC.

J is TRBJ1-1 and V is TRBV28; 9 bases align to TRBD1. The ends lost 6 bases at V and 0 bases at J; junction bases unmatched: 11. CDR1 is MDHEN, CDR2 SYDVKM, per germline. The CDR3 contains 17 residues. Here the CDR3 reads CASRLTGTGSLNTEAFF. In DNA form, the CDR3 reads TGTGCCAGCAGACTCACAGGGACAGGGTCATTGAACACTGAAGCTTTCTTT. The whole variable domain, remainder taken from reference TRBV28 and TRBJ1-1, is DVKVTQSSRYLVKRTGEKVFLECVQDMDHENMFWYRQDPGLGLRLIYFSYDVKMKEKGDIPEGYSVSREKKERFSLILESASTNQTSMYLCASRLTGTGSLNTEAFFGQGTRLTVV.

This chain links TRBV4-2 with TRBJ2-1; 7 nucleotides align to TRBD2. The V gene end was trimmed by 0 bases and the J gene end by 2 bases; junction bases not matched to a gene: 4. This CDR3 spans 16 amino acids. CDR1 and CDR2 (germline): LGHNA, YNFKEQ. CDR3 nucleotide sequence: TGTGCCAGCAGCCAAGATCCAGCGGGACCCTACAATGAGCAGTTCTTC. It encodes CASSQDPAGPYNEQFF.

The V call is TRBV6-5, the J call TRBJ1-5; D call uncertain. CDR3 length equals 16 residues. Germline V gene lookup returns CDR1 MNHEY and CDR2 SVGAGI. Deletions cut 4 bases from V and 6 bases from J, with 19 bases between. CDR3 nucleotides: TGTGCCAGCAGTTCCCCCCGATCTGGTGGAGGTCAGCCCCAGCATTTT. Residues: CASSSPRSGGGQPQHF.

CDR3 region: CASSIEASGTDTQYF. The CDR3 DNA sequence: TGTGCCAGTAGTATTGAGGCTAGCGGCACAGATACGCAGTATTTT. The J gene is TRBJ2-3, the V gene TRBV19, with D possibly being TRBD2 (6 bases). This CDR3 has 15 amino acids. V was pared by 3 bases and J by 1 base, with 11 bases between. Germline values: CDR1 LNHDA, CDR2 SQIVND (reference sequence).

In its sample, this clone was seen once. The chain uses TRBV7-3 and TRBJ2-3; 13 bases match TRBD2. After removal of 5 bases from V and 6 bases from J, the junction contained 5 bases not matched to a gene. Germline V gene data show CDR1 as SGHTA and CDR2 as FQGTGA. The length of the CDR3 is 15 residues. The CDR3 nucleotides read TGTGCCAGCAGCAGGACTAGCGGGAGAGGGGATACGCAGTATTTT. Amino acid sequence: CASSRTSGRGDTQYF. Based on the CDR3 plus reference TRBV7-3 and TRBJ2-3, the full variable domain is GAGVSQTPSNKVTEKGKYVELRCDPISGHTALYWYRQSLGQGPEFLIYFQGTGAADDSGLPNDRFFAVRPEGSVSTLKIQRTERGDSAVYLCASSRTSGRGDTQYFGPGTRLTVL.

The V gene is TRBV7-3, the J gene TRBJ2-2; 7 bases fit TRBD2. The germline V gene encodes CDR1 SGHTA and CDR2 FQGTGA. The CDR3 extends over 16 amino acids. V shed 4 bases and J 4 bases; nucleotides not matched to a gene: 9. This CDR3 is CASSYSRERGTGELFF. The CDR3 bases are TGTGCCAGCAGCTATTCGCGGGAGCGGGGCACCGGGGAGCTGTTTTTT.

CDR3 in DNA: TGTGCCAGTCGGCTAGGCCGGTACGAGCAGTACTTC. Its translation is CASRLGRYEQYF. The chain links TRBV28 to TRBJ2-7; D is unclear. There are 12 residues in the CDR3. Germline CDR1 is MDHEN and CDR2 is SYDVKM. Trimming pared 9 bases from V and 4 bases from J, leaving 13 bases between.

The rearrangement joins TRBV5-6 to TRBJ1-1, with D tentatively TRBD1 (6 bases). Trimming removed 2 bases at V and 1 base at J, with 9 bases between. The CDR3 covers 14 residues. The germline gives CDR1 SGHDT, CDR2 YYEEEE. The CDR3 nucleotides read TGTGCCAGCAGCTTCAGAGGGGGGAACACTGAAGCTTTCTTT. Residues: CASSFRGGNTEAFF.

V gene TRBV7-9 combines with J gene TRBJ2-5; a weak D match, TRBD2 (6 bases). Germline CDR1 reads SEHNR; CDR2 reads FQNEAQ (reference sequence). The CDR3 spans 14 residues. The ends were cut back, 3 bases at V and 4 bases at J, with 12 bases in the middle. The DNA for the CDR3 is TGTGCCAGCAGCTTGGGGACTGCCGGAGAGACCCAGTACTTC. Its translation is CASSLGTAGETQYF.

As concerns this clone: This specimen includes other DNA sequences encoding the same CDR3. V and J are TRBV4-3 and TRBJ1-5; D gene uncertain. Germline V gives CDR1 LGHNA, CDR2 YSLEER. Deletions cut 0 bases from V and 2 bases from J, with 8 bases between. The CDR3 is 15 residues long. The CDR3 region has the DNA TGCGCCAGCAGCCAAGATCCGCGGGGCAATCAGCCCCAGCATTTT. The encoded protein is CASSQDPRGNQPQHF.